The present entry profiles one T cell receptor (beta chain) with its context. Antigen unknown. The sample is drawn from a study of chemoradiotherapy in HPV16-positive cancers. Looking at the study overall: Candidate HPV-specific clones and shared TCR motifs came from a couple of HPV16-positive patients. General study findings and limits: HPV-specific T cells were functionally defined from only a couple of HPV16-positive patients. Candidate HPV-specific clones and E7-related TCR motifs grew in tumor during treatment.

Assay: immunoSEQ multiplex PCR; the TCRdb copy retains only in-frame clones and omits some. This table holds about 12,000 clones, approximately 79% found once. The CDR3 is 15 amino acids. Germline CDR1 is SGHTS and CDR2 is YDEGEE. Trimming took 2 bases from V and 6 from J; bases not matched to a gene: 7. The V gene is TRBV5-8, the J gene TRBJ2-1; 8 nucleotides agree with TRBD2. This clonotype originated in a human donor with HPV-associated anogenital cancer. The sample was gathered from a patient who underwent chemoradiotherapy. The CDR3 DNA is TGTGCCAGCAGCTTCCGGGGGGGGAACGTCAATGAGCAGTTCTTC. Translation: CASSFRGGNVNEQFF. Full variable domain (outside the CDR3, taken from reference TRBV5-8 and TRBJ2-1): EAGVTQSPTHLIKTRGQQATLRCSPISGHTSVYWYQQALGLGLQFLLWYDEGEERNRGNFPPRFSGRQFPNYSSELNVNALELEDSALYLCASSFRGGNVNEQFFGPGTRLTVL.